These T cell receptor beta chains were read from a single sample in a study of regulatory T cells in long-lasting Graves disease. MiXCR, run by TCRdb on the multiplex PCR reads, gives a single entry per CDR3 protein. Of about 660,000 distinct CDR3 sequences in the sample, approximately 29% were seen once. Sample: peripheral blood mononuclear cells (PBMCs), taken when the disease was refractory, from a patient treated with antithyroid drugs. These receptors came from a female donor with Graves disease. Both conserved end residues are part of each CDR3. D genes are given only for firm matches. Clone size is given for some rows only: seen once, a few or many times, or a class if the clone is expanded.

TGTGCCAGCAGCCCGACGTTGCAAGAGACCCAGTACTTC CASSPTLQETQYF TRBV7-9 - TRBJ2-5 few
TGTGCCAGCAGGGCCGGGACTAGCGGGAGGAGCTCCTACAATGAGCAGTTCTTC CASRAGTSGRSSYNEQFF TRBV6-1 TRBD2 TRBJ2-1 -
TGTGCCAGCAGTGTACCAGGCTACGAGCAGTACTTC CASSVPGYEQYF TRBV12-3/TRBV12-4 - TRBJ2-7 many
TGCGCCAGCAGCTTTTGGGGTGATGGCTACACCTTC CASSFWGDGYTF TRBV5-1 - TRBJ1-2 -
TGCGCCAGCAGCCAAGAGCGGAGTATCTCCTACGAGCAGTACTTC CASSQERSISYEQYF TRBV4-1 - TRBJ2-7 few
TGTGCCAGCAGCTTAGCGCCGACGGCAACTAATGAAAAACTGTTTTTT CASSLAPTATNEKLFF TRBV5-1 - TRBJ1-4 many
TGTGCCACCAAGGGTGGGGTTGAAGCTTTCTTT CATKGGVEAFF TRBV19 - TRBJ1-1 few
TGTGCCAGCACCACCCCCTGGGGTAAAGCTTTCTTT CASTTPWGKAFF TRBV12-3/TRBV12-4 - TRBJ1-1 -
TGTGCCAGCAGTCCGACTCTCGGGGATCCCGAAGCTTTCTTT CASSPTLGDPEAFF TRBV28 - TRBJ1-1 many
TGTGCCAGCAGCCAACCCAGGGCTGGGGCTGGGGCCAACGTCCTGACTTTC CASSQPRAGAGANVLTF TRBV14 - TRBJ2-6 -
TGCAGTGCCACCCGGGACAACACTGAAGCTTTCTTT CSATRDNTEAFF TRBV20-1 - TRBJ1-1 few
TGTGCCAGCAGCCGGGACGGGAACACCGGGGAGCTGTTTTTT CASSRDGNTGELFF TRBV11-2 - TRBJ2-2 few
TGTGCCAGCAGTTCCTTACTAGCGGGGGACTCCTACGAGCAGTACTTC CASSSLLAGDSYEQYF TRBV6-2/TRBV6-3 TRBD2 TRBJ2-7 many
TGTGCCTGGAGTAATTGGAGCGGGAGGGACCAAGAGACCCAGTACTTC CAWSNWSGRDQETQYF TRBV30 TRBD2 TRBJ2-5 large
TGCAGCGTTGAGCCGGTTAGCGGGAGCTACGAGCAGTACTTC CSVEPVSGSYEQYF TRBV29-1 TRBD2 TRBJ2-7 few
TGTGCCATCAGTGAGGTTAGGGCCACCTCCATGGGCTACACCTTC CAISEVRATSMGYTF TRBV10-3 - TRBJ1-2 -
TGTGCCACCAGCAGAGATGACTACAGGGTCTCCTACGAGCAGTACTTC CATSRDDYRVSYEQYF TRBV15 - TRBJ2-7 few
TGTGCCAGCAGCTTAAATAGTCCAGGATATCCCTCGGGGGAGCAGTTCTTC CASSLNSPGYPSGEQFF TRBV7-3 - TRBJ2-1 -
TGCGCCAGCAGCCCGGAGACAGGAGAAGCTTTCTTT CASSPETGEAFF TRBV5-1 - TRBJ1-1 many
TGTGCCAGCAGTTCCCGAGCGCAGGGGACTGAAGCTTTCTTT CASSSRAQGTEAFF TRBV6-5 - TRBJ1-1 few
TGTGCCATCAGTGAGTCGCAAGAGGTCGAGCAGTACTTC CAISESQEVEQYF TRBV10-3 - TRBJ2-7 few
TGTGCCAGCAGTTTGCGACAGGTTAACACTGAAGCTTTCTTT CASSLRQVNTEAFF TRBV28 - TRBJ1-1 many
TGTGCCAGCAGTAACCGGGACAGAATCATTCAGTACTTC CASSNRDRIIQYF TRBV6-1 TRBD1 TRBJ2-4 -
TGTGCCAGCAGTTTGCATGGGGGAGCGGGGAGCTATGGCTACACCTTC CASSLHGGAGSYGYTF TRBV12-3/TRBV12-4 - TRBJ1-2 many
TGCGCCAGCAGCTCTAAGAGCAGGGAATATAACACCGGGGAGCTGTTTTTT CASSSKSREYNTGELFF TRBV5-1 - TRBJ2-2 -
TGTGCCAGCAGCTTATTGAGGACAGGGGCGAGCTCCTATAATTCACCCCTCCACTTT CASSLLRTGASSYNSPLHF TRBV11-2 TRBD1 TRBJ1-6 -
TGTGCCAGCAGTTCCCCCGGCGGCTACGCCGGTGGCTACACCTTC CASSSPGGYAGGYTF TRBV12-3/TRBV12-4 - TRBJ1-2 -
TGTGCCATTTGGGACAGCTTCTATGGCTACACCTTC CAIWDSFYGYTF TRBV6-2/TRBV6-3 TRBD1 TRBJ1-2 -
TGTGCCAGCAGCCAAGGGACAGTTGGTAATGAAAAACTGTTTTTT CASSQGTVGNEKLFF TRBV7-9 TRBD1 TRBJ1-4 few
TGCAGTGCTAGCCCCGTCGAGGGGACTAACTATGGCTACACCTTC CSASPVEGTNYGYTF TRBV20-1 - TRBJ1-2 -
TGTGCCAGCAGCCTAGGGACAGGGGTCCTTGAAGCTTTCTTT CASSLGTGVLEAFF TRBV11-2 TRBD1 TRBJ1-1 many
TGCAGTGCTGCGGGACCGGGAGACACAGATACGCAGTATTTT CSAAGPGDTDTQYF TRBV20-1 - TRBJ2-3 -
TGCGCCAGCAGCCCCCGGGACAGCCTCTCCTACGAGCAGTACTTC CASSPRDSLSYEQYF TRBV5-1 TRBD1 TRBJ2-7 -
TGTGCCAGCACCGGCCTGAACACCGGGGAGCTGTTTTTT CASTGLNTGELFF TRBV9 - TRBJ2-2 -
TGTGCCAGCAGCCTCCTAGGGGAGAGTGCCTACGAGCAGTACTTC CASSLLGESAYEQYF TRBV3-1 - TRBJ2-7 many
TGTGCCAGCAGCTTAGTCTCGCTAGCGGGAACCTACGAGCAGTACTTC CASSLVSLAGTYEQYF TRBV11-1 TRBD2 TRBJ2-7 few
TGTGCCAGCAGCTTAAAAGGGGCGAAAGCTTTCTTT CASSLKGAKAFF TRBV11-2 - TRBJ1-1 many
TGTGCCAGCAGCCAGACAACCTATGGCTACACCTTC CASSQTTYGYTF TRBV14 - TRBJ1-2 few
TGTGCCAGCAGCTCCTCGACAGGGGGGACCGGGGAGCTGTTTTTT CASSSSTGGTGELFF TRBV11-3 TRBD1 TRBJ2-2 few
TGTGCCAGCACTGGGCTAGGGGCAGGGAGGAATTCACCCCTCCACTTT CASTGLGAGRNSPLHF TRBV25-1 - TRBJ1-6 few
TGTGCCAGCAGCGTTGGCACCGGGGAGCTGTTTTTT CASSVGTGELFF TRBV5-1 - TRBJ2-2 many
TGTGCCAGCAATTCGGGGGGCGATCAGCCCCAGCATTTT CASNSGGDQPQHF TRBV6-1 - TRBJ1-5 few
TGTGCCAGCACCCCAGGGGGAGGACTCTTGACAGGTACGCAGTATTTT CASTPGGGLLTGTQYF TRBV27 - TRBJ2-3 -
TGTGCCAGCAGTCCACTACCTGATCGTGGGAGCAATCAGCCCCAGCATTTT CASSPLPDRGSNQPQHF TRBV6-1 - TRBJ1-5 -